The subject of this entry is one T cell receptor (beta chain). This specimen belongs to a study of blood T cell repertoires in COVID-19. Overall study: COVID-19 samples collected from the United States, Italy and Spain covered acute and convalescent phases. Sources were T cells, B-cell-depleted T cells, or PBMCs; the material itself was cDNA or gDNA.

As processed by the authors: How many nucleated cells were present was estimated from reference gene primer amplification. Only in-frame clones appear in the TCRdb table, and some are missing; sequencing was by immunoSEQ multiplex PCR. V and J calls and clone size are those listed in that table; D and trimming were worked out from the DNA. Of 250,000 to 350,000 clones in the sample, roughly 87% were seen once. The CDR3 has 15 amino acids. V was clipped by 5 bases and J by 7 bases; unmatched bases: 9. The V gene's germline CDR1 is KGHDR and CDR2 SFDVKD. Sequencing used peripheral blood. The V and J genes are TRBV24-1 and TRBJ1-4; 7 positions match TRBD1. The TCR was taken from a man aged 18 to 35 with active or convalescent COVID-19. This chain's CDR3 is CATSVRQGWFEKLFF. The CDR3 DNA follows: TGTGCCACCAGTGTCCGACAGGGTTGGTTTGAAAAACTGTTTTTT.